This T cell receptor beta chain was captured in a study of T-cell memory formation after mild COVID-19. Study information: For the most part, TCR clusters were specific to one donor. Study-wide results and limits: The study found contracting CD4+ clones mainly in CM and EM and contracting CD8+ clones in EMRA. From day 15 to 85, contracting clones were balanced between CD4 and CD8, whereas later expanders leaned toward CD4+. Pre-infection memory showed some responding clones, and this suggested that cross-reactive memory joined.

TCRdb ran MiXCR on the 5' RACE reads and lists one entry per CDR3 protein. In the table there are fewer than 450,000 distinct CDR3 sequences, approximately 24% of which are singletons. This clonotype was recorded many times. What it binds is not known. The TCR was taken from an adult woman who had mild COVID-19 (a few samples of this study predate the infection). Cell type and time point are not known. Input material: PBMCs or a T cell subset sorted from them (not recorded which).

The CDR3 reads CASRDARAGYNEQFF. The CDR3 DNA follows: TGCGCCAGCCGGGACGCCAGGGCAGGCTACAATGAGCAGTTCTTC. The rearrangement uses TRBV5-1 and TRBJ2-1; D is tentatively TRBD1 or TRBD2 (5 bases each). The CDR3 length is 15 residues. CDR1 is SGHRS, CDR2 YFSETQ, per germline. Trimming stripped 7 bases from V and 3 bases from J, with 17 bases between. The variable domain in full, completed from reference TRBV5-1 and TRBJ2-1, reads KAGVTQTPRYLIKTRGQQVTLSCSPISGHRSVSWYQQTPGQGLQFLFEYFSETQRNKGNFPGRFSGRQFSNSRSEMNVSTLELGDSALYLCASRDARAGYNEQFFGPGTRLTVL.